The rows below give T cell receptor beta chains drawn from one sample of a study of OX40 agonist ivuxolimab in advanced cancers. Profiled with immunoSEQ multiplex PCR; TCRdb holds only in-frame clones, not every one. The sample carries around 94,000 clones, approximately 85% recorded once. Material: CD4+ or CD8+ T cells sorted from blood, obtained in a trial of the OX40 agonist ivuxolimab. Receptors were obtained from an adult with an advanced solid tumor such as melanoma, head and neck, liver or kidney cancer. Each CDR3 is given with its conserved first and last residue. A D gene is named only where the DNA matches it firmly. Clone size, where shown, is once, few, many, or a class for clones that have expanded.

d_call j_call v_call clone_size cdr3_nt cdr3_aa
- TRBJ2-3 TRBV19 - TGTGCCAGTAGTACAGATGTGGGGAAGACAGATACGCAGTATTTT CASSTDVGKTDTQYF
- TRBJ1-1 TRBV11-3 - TGTGCCAGCAGCTTAGCCCTCTCGAACACTGAAGCTTTCTTT CASSLALSNTEAFF
- TRBJ1-3 TRBV28 - TGTGCCAGCAGTCCTCACCCGAGCTCTGGAAACACCATATATTTT CASSPHPSSGNTIYF
- TRBJ2-2 TRBV28 - TGTGCCAGCAGTTGGGGGACCCCGAGGGGCGGGGAGCTGTTTTTT CASSWGTPRGGELFF
- TRBJ2-7 TRBV4-1 - TGCGCCAGCAGCCAAGAGGATCTGGACAGTCCCTACGAGCAGTACTTC CASSQEDLDSPYEQYF
- TRBJ2-3 TRBV4-2 - TGTGCCAGCAGCCAAGAAGGTCCTCAATCGACAGATACGCAGTATTTT CASSQEGPQSTDTQYF
- TRBJ1-1 TRBV6-5 - TGTGCCAGCACCTCCAGGGGTCGGTACACTGAAGCTTTCTTT CASTSRGRYTEAFF
- TRBJ1-5 TRBV28 once TGTGCCAGCACCACTGCGGTATTGAAGCCCCAGCATTTT CASTTAVLKPQHF
- TRBJ2-2 TRBV27 - TGTGCCAGCAGTTTCCAGCGGGCCACCGGGGAGCTGTTTTTT CASSFQRATGELFF
- TRBJ2-5 TRBV7-9 - TGTGCCAGCAGCTTAGCTCAAGAGACCCAGTACTTC CASSLAQETQYF
TRBD2 TRBJ2-2 TRBV19 once TGTGCCAGTTCGGGGGGACCCGCGAACACCGGGGAGCTGTTTTTT CASSGGPANTGELFF
- TRBJ1-5 TRBV6-1 - TGTGCCAGCAGTGAAATCGGGGCGGTTCAGCCCCAGCATTTT CASSEIGAVQPQHF
TRBD1 TRBJ2-5 TRBV6-6 - TGTGCCAGCAGTTTTGAGGGGGCAGAGACCCAGTACTTC CASSFEGAETQYF
- TRBJ2-7 TRBV7-8 - TGTGCCAGCAGCTTAGTGGTCACCGCGGGAAGGTACGAGCAGTACTTC CASSLVVTAGRYEQYF
- TRBJ1-2 TRBV28 - TGTGCCAGCAGTTTTCCAGGGGATGGCTACACCTTC CASSFPGDGYTF
TRBD2 TRBJ2-1 TRBV27 - TGTGCCAGCACCGCTTCCAGTGGAGTAGCGGGAAATGAGCAGTTCTTC CASTASSGVAGNEQFF
- TRBJ2-7 TRBV19 - TGTGCCAGTAGTATTTCCGGGACCCTTTACGAGCAGTACTTC CASSISGTLYEQYF
- TRBJ1-3 TRBV2 - TGTGCCAGCAGTGAAATTCGGGCAGCGCGCTCTGGAAACACCATATATTTT CASSEIRAARSGNTIYF
TRBD2 TRBJ2-1 TRBV5-6 - TGTGCCAGCATCCCGACTAGCGGGAGCCATGAGCAGTTCTTC CASIPTSGSHEQFF
- TRBJ2-7 TRBV5-6 - TGTGCCAGCAGCATCTTTAGCGGTTACGAGCAGTACTTC CASSIFSGYEQYF
- TRBJ2-3 TRBV7-6 - TGTGCCAGCAGCTTAGAGGGGCCGGTCCCAGATACGCAGTATTTT CASSLEGPVPDTQYF
- TRBJ1-5 TRBV10-2 once TGCGCCAGCAGGAAGGCAGGGCCGAACCTTAATCAGCCCCAGCATTTT CASRKAGPNLNQPQHF
TRBD1 TRBJ2-7 TRBV5-6 once TGTGCCAGCAGCCTGGGACAGCTATCTACCTACGAGCAGTACTTC CASSLGQLSTYEQYF
- TRBJ2-7 TRBV28 - TGTGCCAGCAGCTTGATGACCTACGAGCAGTACTTC CASSLMTYEQYF
TRBD1 TRBJ2-7 TRBV7-9 - TGTGCCAGCAGCTCCGGGACAGGCCCTGTCTTTTACGAGCAGTACTTC CASSSGTGPVFYEQYF
TRBD2 TRBJ2-2 TRBV7-6 - TGTGCCAGCAGCCAGGGACTAGCGGGAGTGCACACCGGGGAGCTGTTTTTT CASSQGLAGVHTGELFF
- TRBJ2-1 TRBV7-8 - TGTGCCACCGCAGTGAGCTCCTACAATGAGCAGTTCTTC CATAVSSYNEQFF
- TRBJ2-1 TRBV2 - TGTGCCAGCAGGCTCCCGTTAGAGATCGATGAGCAGTTCTTC CASRLPLEIDEQFF
- TRBJ2-7 TRBV19 - TGTGCCAGTAGAGACAGAGGGCGCGAGCAGTACTTC CASRDRGREQYF
- TRBJ2-7 TRBV5-6 - TGTGCCAGCAGCTTGACCGGGGTGTCCTACGAGCAGTACTTC CASSLTGVSYEQYF
- TRBJ2-3 TRBV21-1 - TGTGCCAGGGGGCGGGAGAGCACAGATACGCAGTATTTT CARGRESTDTQYF